A single sample gave rise to the 21 T cell receptor beta chains below, sequenced in a study of CD8 T cells in ankylosing spondylitis. TCRdb analysed the 5' RACE reads with MiXCR anew, one entry per CDR3 protein. The table records 470,000 or so distinct CDR3 sequences, roughly a quarter of them present only once. No antigen has been assigned to these receptors. Findings and caveats of the study: Apparently characteristic of ankylosing spondylitis blood was a TCR beta motif (about 8 highly homologous variants).

The sequencing sample was made of blood, either unsorted or a sorted T cell fraction (not recorded which). The receptor set was obtained from a male donor with ankylosing spondylitis.

This clonotype turned up a few times. This chain connects TRBV30 to TRBJ1-6; D unresolved. The germline gives CDR1 GTSNPN, CDR2 SVGIG (reference sequence). The CDR3 extends over 14 amino acids. V was shortened by 3 bases and J by 8 bases, with 14 bases between the two germline ends. CDR3 sequence: CAWSPRSRYSPLHF. Written as DNA, the CDR3 is TGTGCCTGGAGCCCTCGAAGTCGGTATTCACCCCTCCACTTT.

This clonotype was counted a few times. This chain's CDR3 is CATSDSGLAGINEQFF. CDR3 sequence (DNA): TGTGCCACCAGTGATTCCGGACTAGCGGGAATTAATGAGCAGTTCTTC. The rearrangement links TRBV24-1 to TRBJ2-1; 12 nucleotides match TRBD2. Trimming removed 2 bases from V and 7 bases from J; junction bases left unmatched: 5. This CDR3 region has 16 residues. Looked up from germline, CDR1 is KGHDR and CDR2 is SFDVKD.

The chain uses TRBV10-3 and TRBJ1-1; no clear D gene. V lost 7 bases and J lost 1, with 16 bases in between. The CDR3 sequence is 15 residues long. Germline V lookup: CDR1 ENHRY, CDR2 SYGVKD. CDR3 residues: CAIMESPWGNTEAFF. The CDR3 DNA follows: TGTGCCATCATGGAGTCCCCGTGGGGGAACACTGAAGCTTTCTTT.

In its sample, this clonotype was seen a few times. V usage is TRBV20-1 and J usage is TRBJ1-4; possible D gene TRBD1, 5 bases. CDR1 is DFQATT and CDR2 is SNEGSKA in the germline V gene (reference sequence). The CDR3 has 13 amino acids. Deletions cut 5 bases from V and 4 bases from J, with 11 bases between. The DNA for the CDR3 is TGCAGTGCTCCTCAGGGAGTTAATGAAAAACTGTTTTTT. This encodes CSAPQGVNEKLFF.

The chain carries TRBV20-1 and TRBJ1-6; 8 nucleotides align to TRBD1. Germline V gene sequence: CDR1 DFQATT, CDR2 SNEGSKA (reference sequence). CDR3 length: 16 residues. V was clipped by 0 bases and J by 8 bases; unmatched bases: 9. CDR3 coding DNA: TGCAGTGCTAGAGACCCGAGGACAGGGTTGGATTCACCCCTCCACTTT. It yields the protein CSARDPRTGLDSPLHF.

This clonotype was seen more than once but under ten times. CDR3 bases: TGCGCCAGCAGCTTGGGGATGAACCGCGACGAGCAGTACTTC. Translation gives CASSLGMNRDEQYF. The rearrangement uses TRBV5-1 and TRBJ2-7; D call uncertain. The CDR3 consists of 14 residues. Trimming removed 0 bases at V and 5 bases at J, with 12 bases between. Germline V lookup: CDR1 SGHRS, CDR2 YFSETQ.

The V and J genes are TRBV27 and TRBJ2-1; D not resolved. Trimming removed 4 bases at V and 0 bases at J, with 16 bases between. CDR1 MNHEY and CDR2 SMNVEV come from the germline V gene (reference sequence). The length of the CDR3 is 17 residues. DNA of the CDR3: TGTGCCAGCAGTTCGCTGACTCACCTTAGCTCCTACAATGAGCAGTTCTTC. Amino acid sequence: CASSSLTHLSSYNEQFF.

This clonotype has a count of ten or more. This chain joins TRBV4-1 and TRBJ1-5, with TRBD1 matching 9 bases. The CDR3 consists of 16 residues. Trimming took 4 bases from V and 3 from J; bases not matched to a gene: 7. Looked up from germline, CDR1 is MGHRA and CDR2 is YSYEKL. CDR3 in amino acids: CASSLGQGINNQPQHF. The CDR3 nucleotides are TGCGCCAGCAGCCTAGGACAGGGGATAAACAATCAGCCCCAGCATTTT.

This clonotype has a handful of counts. The V call is TRBV12-3 or TRBV12-4, the J call TRBJ2-7, with 7 bases identical to TRBD1. Trimming removed 6 bases from V and 3 bases from J; junction bases left unmatched: 8. This CDR3 has 14 amino acids. The CDR3 reads CASSTTGSLYEQYF. The CDR3 coding sequence is TGTGCCAGCAGCACGACAGGGAGTCTCTACGAGCAGTACTTC.

The J gene is TRBJ1-6, the V gene TRBV30; D not resolved. The CDR3 totals 12 residues. V was cut by 2 bases and J by 14 bases, with 13 bases left in between. Germline lookup yields CDR1 GTSNPN and CDR2 SVGIG (reference sequence). CDR3 nucleotides: TGTGCCTGGAGTCCCCCATTGTCGACCCTCCACTTT. Amino acids: CAWSPPLSTLHF.

The table lists this clonotype with many counts. This sequence joins TRBV24-1 and TRBJ1-2; 8 nucleotides line up with TRBD1. This CDR3 is 13 amino acids long. The V gene end was trimmed by 3 bases and the J gene end by 7 bases; junction bases not matched to a gene: 3. Germline V gene data show CDR1 as KGHDR and CDR2 as SFDVKD. The CDR3 region is CATSDGQGRGYTF. CDR3 sequence (DNA): TGTGCCACCAGTGATGGACAGGGACGTGGCTACACCTTC.

V usage is TRBV11-3 and J usage is TRBJ2-1, with D perhaps matching TRBD2 (5 bases). This CDR3 contains 14 residues. V was shortened by 5 bases and J by 1 base, with 9 bases between the two germline ends. Germline values: CDR1 SGHNT, CDR2 YENEEA. The chain's CDR3 is CASSRDLSYNEQFF. The DNA of the CDR3 is TGTGCCAGCAGCCGGGATTTATCCTACAATGAGCAGTTCTTC.

The V and J genes are TRBV4-2 and TRBJ2-1; possibly TRBD2 for D (5 bases). The V end lost 2 bases, the J end lost 5 bases, and 10 bases lay between the germline ends. There are 14 residues in the CDR3. Germline V gene data show CDR1 as LGHNA and CDR2 as YNFKEQ. CDR3 coding DNA: TGTGCCAGCAGCCAACGGGGTTCTAACAATGAGCAGTTCTTC. Translated, it gives CASSQRGSNNEQFF.

The rearrangement links TRBV20-1 to TRBJ2-3, with 7 bases identical to TRBD2. CDR1 is DFQATT and CDR2 is SNEGSKA in the germline V gene (reference sequence). There are 14 residues in the CDR3. The V gene end was trimmed by 0 bases and the J gene end by 4 bases; junction bases not matched to a gene: 4. DNA of the CDR3: TGCAGTGCTAGAGATCAGCGGGGTGCAGATACGCAGTATTTT. Protein product: CSARDQRGADTQYF.

This clonotype was picked up many times. The rearrangement uses TRBV25-1 and TRBJ2-1; D not certain. This CDR3 spans 11 amino acids. Germline values: CDR1 MGHDK, CDR2 SYGVNS. The V and J ends lost 6 bases and 10 bases respectively, with 10 bases between them. The DNA for the CDR3 is TGTGCCAGCAGACTCAGTAACGAGCAGTTCTTC. It yields the protein CASRLSNEQFF.

The chain joins TRBV12-3 or TRBV12-4 to TRBJ1-1; D is possibly TRBD1 (5 bases). V shed 5 bases and J shed 3 bases, with 16 bases lying between them. The CDR3 has 15 amino acids. The CDR3 DNA reads TGTGCCAGCAGTCACCCTCCCCAGGGAGACACTGAAGCTTTCTTT. Translating gives CASSHPPQGDTEAFF.

V gene TRBV20-1 combines with J gene TRBJ2-7, with TRBD2 matching 11 bases. Germline CDR1 and CDR2: DFQATT and SNEGSKA (reference sequence). The CDR3 contains 15 residues. Trimming removed 4 bases from V and 4 bases from J; junction bases left unmatched: 9. CDR3 in amino acids: CSAIIGTSGTYEQYF. The CDR3 nucleotides read TGCAGTGCTATCATCGGGACTAGCGGAACGTACGAGCAGTACTTC.

This chain uses TRBV30 with TRBJ1-6, with D tentatively TRBD1 (5 bases). Between the trimmed V and J ends, which lost 1 base and 10 bases, there was a span of 11 bases. The CDR3 length is 13 residues. CDR1 is GTSNPN, CDR2 SVGIG, per germline (reference sequence). CDR3 sequence reads: CAWSGWGNSPLHF. As DNA, the CDR3 is TGTGCCTGGAGTGGGTGGGGGAACTCACCCCTCCACTTT.

The V gene is TRBV20-1, the J gene TRBJ1-1, with unresolved D. V shed 2 bases and J shed 8 bases, with 15 bases lying between them. CDR1 is DFQATT and CDR2 is SNEGSKA in the germline V gene (reference sequence). The CDR3 runs to 13 residues. CDR3 DNA sequence: TGCAGTGCTAGACCCGGGCGGGTAGGGGAAGCTTTCTTT. Translation: CSARPGRVGEAFF.

The chain is built from TRBV7-8 and TRBJ2-7; 8 bases fit TRBD1. The V gene's germline CDR1 is SGHVS and CDR2 FQNEAQ. This CDR3 is built from 13 residues. V lost 7 bases to trimming and J lost 4 bases; unmatched junction nucleotides: 6. CDR3 sequence (DNA): TGTGCCAGCACCCCGGACAGGGCGTACGAGCAGTACTTC. It encodes CASTPDRAYEQYF.

In its sample, this clonotype was seen a few times. This chain uses TRBV29-1 with TRBJ1-1; no clear D gene. Germline CDR1 reads SQVTM; CDR2 reads ANQGSEA. Trimming left V 4 bases short and J 6 bases short, with 18 bases between. CDR3 size: 14 residues. The CDR3 DNA sequence: TGCAGCGTTGGGGTTTTGAGGGCAGAACCTGAAGCTTTCTTT. Amino acids: CSVGVLRAEPEAFF. Using reference TRBV29-1 and TRBJ1-1 for the parts outside the CDR3, the full variable domain is SAVISQKPSRDICQRGTSLTIQCQVDSQVTMMFWYRQQPGQSLTLIATANQGSEATYESGFVIDKFPISRPNLTFSTLTVSNMSPEDSSIYLCSVGVLRAEPEAFFGQGTRLTVV.